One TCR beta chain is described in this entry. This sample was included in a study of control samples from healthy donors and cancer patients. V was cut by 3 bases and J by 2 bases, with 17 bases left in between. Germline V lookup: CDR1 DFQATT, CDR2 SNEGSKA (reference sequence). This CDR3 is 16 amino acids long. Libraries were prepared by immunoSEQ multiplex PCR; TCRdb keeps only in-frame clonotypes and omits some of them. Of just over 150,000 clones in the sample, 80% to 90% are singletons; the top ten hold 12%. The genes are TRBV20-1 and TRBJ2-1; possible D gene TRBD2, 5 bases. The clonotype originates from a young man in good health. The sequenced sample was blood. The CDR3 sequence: CSASSMEPGAYNEQFF. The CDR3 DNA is TGCAGTGCTAGTAGTATGGAACCCGGGGCCTACAATGAGCAGTTCTTC.